This paragraph reports one T cell receptor (beta chain). Its matching antigen is unknown. Cell sorting was applied to PBMCs, and CD4+ and CD8+ T cells were collected. This sample stems from a study of CD8+ T cells in alopecia areata. Notes on the study in general: Tissue-resident alphabeta T cells belonging to normal skin likewise get sequenced within scalp specimens. Between patients, shared TCR sequences were less clear than in mice. This was possibly due in part to HLA diversity in the patient population. Normal scalp showed lower clonality than lesional scalp, especially alopecia totalis/universalis.

The CDR3 runs 14 residues. With 1 base removed from V and 3 bases from J, the gap between germline ends came to 9 bases. In germline, CDR1 is MNHEY, CDR2 SVGAGI. RNA extraction was followed by reverse transcription into cDNA, which acted as the sequencing template. Sequencing was performed with immunoSEQ multiplex PCR; in TCRdb, only in-frame clones are kept and a portion is missing. This sample carries roughly 120,000 clones, roughly 69% of them seen once, and the ten largest clones take about 3%. The J gene is TRBJ1-2, the V gene TRBV6-5; a possible D gene is TRBD1 (5 bases). Source material: CD4+ T cells sorted from blood. The sequence was obtained from a human donor in good health. CDR3 protein: CASSYLGQDYGYTF. The CDR3 nucleotides are TGTGCCAGCAGTTACTTAGGACAAGACTATGGCTACACCTTC.